Each of the 29 T cell receptor beta chains below was sequenced from the same sample in a study of T cells after somatic rescue of genetic block. Using immunoSEQ multiplex PCR, the repertoire was profiled, and TCRdb retains in-frame clones only, with some absent. Here the sample spans tens of thousands of clones, under 95% being singletons. The sequenced sample was peripheral blood mononuclear cells (PBMCs). These receptors all come from a man in his forties or fifties.

This rearrangement joins TRBV7-6 to TRBJ2-7; D is unclear. V lost 3 bases and J 0 bases, leaving 30 bases between the germline ends. The germline V gene has CDR1 SGHVS and CDR2 FNYEAQ. The CDR3 is 21 amino acids. CDR3 in DNA: TGTGCCAGCAGCTTTCGGCTCCAAGGGTTGGGCGCCCGCGAGCGCTCCTACGAGCAGTACTTC. As protein: CASSFRLQGLGARERSYEQYF.

This clone was counted a single time. The CDR3 is CASRGGGQPQHF. CDR3 coding DNA: TGTGCCAGTAGAGGGGGTGGACAGCCCCAGCATTTT. The chain links TRBV19 to TRBJ1-5; D might be TRBD1 (6 bases). Trimming removed 6 bases from V and 7 bases from J, with 10 bases in between. The CDR3 has 12 residues. Per the germline V gene, CDR1 is LNHDA and CDR2 is SQIVND (reference sequence).

V and J are TRBV6-6 and TRBJ2-1; the D gene is possibly TRBD1 (6 bases). The germline CDR1 and CDR2 sequences are MNHNY and SVGAGI (reference sequence). Trimming left V 0 bases short and J 7 bases short, with 13 bases between. This CDR3 has 15 amino acids. Written as DNA, the CDR3 is TGTGCCAGCAGTTACTCTAGGACAGAGGGGAATGAGCAGTTCTTC. It yields the protein CASSYSRTEGNEQFF.

V and J are TRBV19 and TRBJ2-7; 10 bases match TRBD1. CDR3 length: 14 residues. J lost 2 bases, V lost 6 bases, and 4 bases had no gene match. Germline loops: CDR1 LNHDA, CDR2 SQIVND (reference sequence). The CDR3 nucleotides read TGTGCCAGTAGCCCCGGGACAGGGGCCTACGAGCAGTACTTC. Translating gives CASSPGTGAYEQYF.

J is TRBJ1-1 and V is TRBV19; D possibly corresponds to TRBD1 (5 bases). V lost 6 bases and J 8 bases, leaving 16 bases between the germline ends. The CDR3 has 13 amino acids. CDR1 is LNHDA and CDR2 is SQIVND in the germline V gene (reference sequence). CDR3 coding DNA: TGTGCCAGTAGCACCTATACCGGGACCGAAGCTTTCTTT. Protein: CASSTYTGTEAFF.

This clone was observed a handful of times. The chain couples TRBV15 to TRBJ1-2, with D unclear. CDR1 is LNHNV, CDR2 YYDKDF, per germline (reference sequence). The CDR3 has 12 amino acids. The ends were cut back, 0 bases at V and 8 bases at J, with 7 bases in the middle. The CDR3 nucleotides are TGTGCCACCAGCAGAGATTCGGGAGGCTACACCTTC. As protein: CATSRDSGGYTF.

The chain combines TRBV9 with TRBJ2-3, with 12 bases identical to TRBD1. The CDR3 is 16 residues long. J lost 5 bases, V lost 4 bases, and 8 bases had no gene match. CDR1 and CDR2 from the germline V gene are SGDLS and YYNGEE. CDR3 nucleotides: TGTGCCAGCAGCCCCTCCGGGACAGGGGGCGGAGATACGCAGTATTTT. This codes for CASSPSGTGGGDTQYF.

The genes are TRBV6-5 and TRBJ2-2; TRBD2 is a possible D gene (5 bases). The CDR3 is 13 amino acids. V lost 0 bases, J lost 6 bases, and 5 bases lay in between. CDR1 is MNHEY, CDR2 SVGAGI, per germline. The CDR3 DNA is TGTGCCAGCAGTTACTCGCGGGCCGGGGAGCTGTTTTTT. Translating it yields CASSYSRAGELFF.

This chain connects TRBV30 to TRBJ2-2, with 7 bases identical to TRBD1. The CDR3 loop spans 16 amino acids. Germline CDR1 GTSNPN, CDR2 SVGIG (reference sequence). Trimming at V came to 0 bases and at J to 9 bases, leaving 13 bases not matched to a gene. The CDR3 bases are TGTGCCTGGAGTGTCTCGAGGACAGGAGCCAGGAGGGAGCTGTTTTTT. As protein: CAWSVSRTGARRELFF.

This sequence joins TRBV18 and TRBJ1-5; tentative D call: TRBD1 (5 bases). Germline assignment: CDR1 KGHSH and CDR2 LQKENI. V shed 0 bases and J shed 2 bases, with 11 bases lying between them. The CDR3 runs 16 residues. CDR3 loop: CASSPPGGVGNQPQHF. CDR3 DNA sequence: TGTGCCAGCTCACCACCGGGAGGGGTGGGCAATCAGCCCCAGCATTTT.

V is TRBV25-1 and J is TRBJ2-7, with D unresolved. The V and J ends lost 0 bases and 1 base respectively, with 7 bases between them. The CDR3 has 14 residues. Per germline, CDR1 MGHDK and CDR2 SYGVNS. The CDR3, as DNA: TGTGCCAGCAGTGAATACGGGCCTTCCTACGAGCAGTACTTC. Encoded protein: CASSEYGPSYEQYF.

V is TRBV19 and J is TRBJ1-5; 8 nucleotides align to TRBD1. This CDR3 comprises 17 residues. V lost 1 base and J lost 3; bases outside the gene matches: 8. Looked up from germline, CDR1 is LNHDA and CDR2 is SQIVND (reference sequence). The CDR3 DNA follows: TGTGCCAGTAGTATAGTTGGCAGGGGGCAACTCAATCAGCCCCAGCATTTT. This codes for CASSIVGRGQLNQPQHF.

The V gene is TRBV19, the J gene TRBJ1-5; D not certain. Trimming removed 5 bases from V and 5 bases from J, with 7 bases in between. The CDR3 runs 12 residues. Looked up from germline, CDR1 is LNHDA and CDR2 is SQIVND (reference sequence). DNA of the CDR3: TGTGCCAGTAGTGGACCGGATCAGCCCCAGCATTTT. It yields the protein CASSGPDQPQHF.

This chain links TRBV28 with TRBJ1-6; D not certain. CDR3 size: 12 residues. Trimming cost V 5 bases and J 14 bases, with 13 bases left between them. Germline V CDR1 and CDR2: MDHEN, SYDVKM. Here the CDR3 reads CASSPPSRALHF. The CDR3 DNA sequence: TGTGCCAGCAGTCCCCCCAGTCGGGCCCTCCACTTT.

This chain joins TRBV4-1 and TRBJ2-1, with 9 bases fitting TRBD2. The V gene end was trimmed by 0 bases and the J gene end by 7 bases; junction bases not matched to a gene: 10. The CDR3 spans 17 residues. Germline V gene sequence: CDR1 MGHRA, CDR2 YSYEKL. DNA for the CDR3: TGCGCCAGCAGCCAAGAAGCAGGCGGGGGGGCAAGGAATGAGCAGTTCTTC. It specifies CASSQEAGGGARNEQFF.

The chain links TRBV2 to TRBJ2-3; 7 bases fit TRBD1. The J segment lost 4 bases and the V segment lost 7 bases, leaving 5 bases of the junction unmatched. The CDR3 has 13 amino acids. CDR1 and CDR2 (germline): SNHLY, FYNNEI. The CDR3 DNA is TGTGCCAGCAAGGGACAGATCTCAGATACGCAGTATTTT. This gives the protein CASKGQISDTQYF.

Comment on this clone: Compared with germline, one end of the junction differs, possibly owing to a read error. This chain links TRBV6-6 with TRBJ2-7; the D gene is possibly TRBD1 (5 bases). Germline CDR1 and CDR2: MNHNY and SVGAGI (reference sequence). This CDR3 is 12 amino acids long. The CDR3 sequence: CASSYEAGRIHF. The CDR3 DNA sequence: TGTGCCAGCAGTTACGAGGCAGGGCGAATCCATTTC.

The chain combines TRBV27 with TRBJ2-1, with 8 positions matching TRBD2. The CDR3 has 16 residues. From germline, CDR1 is MNHEY and CDR2 SMNVEV (reference sequence). With V trimmed by 9 bases and J by 7 bases, 17 bases remained unmatched. The CDR3 reads CASSQRSGRWGNEQFF. CDR3 DNA sequence: TGTGCCAGTTCCCAACGAAGCGGGAGATGGGGGAATGAGCAGTTCTTC.

The chain employs TRBV19 and TRBJ2-7; D ambiguous. V lost 5 bases and J lost 0, with 14 bases in between. The CDR3 length is 15 residues. Germline V gene lookup returns CDR1 LNHDA and CDR2 SQIVND (reference sequence). CDR3 sequence reads: CASSSPDRSSYEQYF. The CDR3, as DNA: TGTGCCAGTAGTTCCCCAGACCGTAGCTCCTACGAGCAGTACTTC. Full variable domain (rest looked up from reference TRBV19 and TRBJ2-7): DGGITQSPKYLFRKEGQNVTLSCEQNLNHDAMYWYRQDPGQGLRLIYYSQIVNDFQKGDIAEGYSVSREKKESFPLTVTSAQKNPTAFYLCASSSPDRSSYEQYFGPGTRLTVT.

CDR3 sequence: CASSSGHANTEAFF. CDR3 in DNA: TGTGCCAGCAGCTCGGGACACGCCAACACTGAAGCTTTCTTT. The chain joins TRBV7-8 to TRBJ1-1; the D gene is possibly TRBD1 (6 bases). The germline V gene encodes CDR1 SGHVS and CDR2 FQNEAQ. V lost 4 bases and J lost 2, with 11 bases in between. The CDR3 totals 14 residues.

J is TRBJ1-2 and V is TRBV5-1; the D gene is possibly TRBD1 (5 bases). There are 14 residues in the CDR3. The V end lost 0 bases, the J end lost 2 bases, and 8 bases lay between the germline ends. Germline V gene data show CDR1 as SGHRS and CDR2 as YFSETQ. CDR3 coding DNA: TGCGCCAGCAGCTTGGGACAGATAAACTATGGCTACACCTTC. The encoded protein is CASSLGQINYGYTF.

V is TRBV20-1 and J is TRBJ2-5; the D is unclear. This CDR3 has 11 amino acids. Germline V gene lookup returns CDR1 DFQATT and CDR2 SNEGSKA (reference sequence). CDR3 residues: CSSGPGETQYF. CDR3 nucleotides: TGCAGCTCCGGGCCGGGAGAGACCCAGTACTTC.

The gene calls are TRBV28 and TRBJ2-5, with unresolved D. The CDR3 sequence is 15 residues long. CDR1 and CDR2 (germline): MDHEN, SYDVKM. Trimming took off 6 bases at V and 4 bases at J, with 18 bases between the two ends. The CDR3 spells CASSLYPQQAETQYF. In DNA form, the CDR3 reads TGTGCCAGCAGCCTCTACCCACAGCAGGCAGAGACCCAGTACTTC. Full variable domain (missing parts from reference TRBV28 and TRBJ2-5): DVKVTQSSRYLVKRTGEKVFLECVQDMDHENMFWYRQDPGLGLRLIYFSYDVKMKEKGDIPEGYSVSREKKERFSLILESASTNQTSMYLCASSLYPQQAETQYFGPGTRLLVL.

V is TRBV10-3 and J is TRBJ1-5; perhaps TRBD1 as D (5 bases). The germline V gene has CDR1 ENHRY and CDR2 SYGVKD. This CDR3 comprises 14 residues. Trimming cost V 2 bases and J 4 bases, with 9 bases left between them. The CDR3 sequence is CAISEGTTNQPQHF. In nucleotides, the CDR3 is TGTGCCATCAGTGAGGGGACTACAAATCAGCCCCAGCATTTT.

The chain recombines TRBV10-2 with TRBJ2-7, with TRBD1 matching 8 bases. V shed 6 bases and J 6 bases; nucleotides not matched to a gene: 7. The CDR3 consists of 13 residues. Germline V gene data show CDR1 as WSHSY and CDR2 as SAAADI. CDR3 sequence (DNA): TGCGCCAGCAGCCTTGAGGACAGGGCCGAGCAGTACTTC. As protein: CASSLEDRAEQYF.

J is TRBJ2-7 and V is TRBV6-5; D is uncertain. V lost 6 bases and J 2 bases, leaving 17 bases between the germline ends. The V gene's germline CDR1 is MNHEY and CDR2 SVGAGI. The CDR3 is made up of 15 amino acids. The CDR3 coding sequence is TGTGCCAGCAGCCCCGATCGAGGCAGTACCTACGAGCAGTACTTC. This sequence encodes CASSPDRGSTYEQYF.

The gene calls are TRBV2 and TRBJ1-5, with TRBD1 as a possible D gene (5 bases). The germline CDR1 and CDR2 sequences are SNHLY and FYNNEI. The CDR3 covers 14 residues. V was cut by 7 bases and J by 4 bases, with 14 bases left in between. CDR3 sequence: CASKLGEGNQPQHF. DNA of the CDR3: TGTGCCAGCAAGTTGGGGGAAGGGAATCAGCCCCAGCATTTT.

The chain combines TRBV2 with TRBJ2-5, with TRBD1 matching 7 bases. This CDR3 is built from 15 residues. With 5 bases clipped from V and 2 bases from J, the junction kept 8 bases outside the gene matches. The germline gives CDR1 SNHLY, CDR2 FYNNEI. In DNA form, the CDR3 reads TGTGCCAGCAGTTTGAACAGGGGCCAGCAAGAGACCCAGTACTTC. This sequence encodes CASSLNRGQQETQYF.

This chain joins TRBV18 and TRBJ2-7; D call uncertain. In germline, CDR1 is KGHSH, CDR2 LQKENI. V was shortened by 5 bases and J by 2 bases, with 10 bases between the two germline ends. The CDR3 length is 13 residues. The CDR3 nucleotides are TGTGCCAGCTCAACCGGAAGGCCCTACGAGCAGTACTTC. This encodes CASSTGRPYEQYF.